The TCR beta chain under discussion was sequenced for a study of blood T cell repertoires in COVID-19. The V end was cut by 0 bases, the J end by 8 bases, with 13 bases between. Germline V CDR1 and CDR2: MNHEY, SVGEGT. The CDR3 has 15 residues. Clones were sequenced by immunoSEQ multiplex PCR, and TCRdb holds only the in-frame ones, with some missing. This table has fewer than 120,000 clones, about 90% appearing once. The sequenced sample was peripheral blood. The clonotype was recovered from a human donor in a cohort sampled during active COVID-19. This chain uses TRBV6-2 or TRBV6-3 with TRBJ1-4; D is perhaps TRBD1 (6 bases). The CDR3 reads CASSYSNGGLEKLFF. The CDR3 DNA follows: TGTGCCAGCAGTTACTCGAATGGGGGCTTGGAAAAACTGTTTTTT.